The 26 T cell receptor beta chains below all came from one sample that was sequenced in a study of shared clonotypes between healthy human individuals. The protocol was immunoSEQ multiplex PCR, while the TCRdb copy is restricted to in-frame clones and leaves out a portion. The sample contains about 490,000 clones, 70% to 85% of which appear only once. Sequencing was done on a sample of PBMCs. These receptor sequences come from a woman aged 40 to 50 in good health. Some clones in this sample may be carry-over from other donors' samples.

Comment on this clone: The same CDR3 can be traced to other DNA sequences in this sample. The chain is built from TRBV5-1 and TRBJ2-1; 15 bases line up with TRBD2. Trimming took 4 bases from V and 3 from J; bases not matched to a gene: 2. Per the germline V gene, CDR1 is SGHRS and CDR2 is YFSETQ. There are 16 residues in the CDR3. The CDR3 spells CASSPGLAGGYNEQFF. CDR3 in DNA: TGCGCCAGCAGCCCGGGACTAGCGGGAGGCTACAATGAGCAGTTCTTC. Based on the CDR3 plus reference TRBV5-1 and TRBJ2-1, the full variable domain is KAGVTQTPRYLIKTRGQQVTLSCSPISGHRSVSWYQQTPGQGLQFLFEYFSETQRNKGNFPGRFSGRQFSNSRSEMNVSTLELGDSALYLCASSPGLAGGYNEQFFGPGTRLTVL.

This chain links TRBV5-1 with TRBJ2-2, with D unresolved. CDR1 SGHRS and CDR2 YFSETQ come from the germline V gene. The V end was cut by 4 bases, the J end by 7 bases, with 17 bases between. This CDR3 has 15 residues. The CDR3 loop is CASSPSPTVGGELFF. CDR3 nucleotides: TGCGCCAGCAGCCCGTCTCCCACAGTAGGCGGGGAGCTGTTTTTT.

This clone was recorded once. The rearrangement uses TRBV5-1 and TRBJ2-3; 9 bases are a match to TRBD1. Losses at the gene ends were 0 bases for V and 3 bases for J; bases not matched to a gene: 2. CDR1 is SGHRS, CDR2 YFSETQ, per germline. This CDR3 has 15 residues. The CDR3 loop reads CASSLADRGTDTQYF. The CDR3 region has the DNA TGCGCCAGCAGCTTGGCGGACAGGGGAACAGATACGCAGTATTTT.

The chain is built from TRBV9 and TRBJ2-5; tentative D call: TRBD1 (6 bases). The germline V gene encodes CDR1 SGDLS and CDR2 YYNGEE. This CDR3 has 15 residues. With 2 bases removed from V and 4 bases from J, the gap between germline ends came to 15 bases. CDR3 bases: TGTGCCAGCAGCGTGGGTGACAGGCTAATAGAGACCCAGTACTTC. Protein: CASSVGDRLIETQYF.

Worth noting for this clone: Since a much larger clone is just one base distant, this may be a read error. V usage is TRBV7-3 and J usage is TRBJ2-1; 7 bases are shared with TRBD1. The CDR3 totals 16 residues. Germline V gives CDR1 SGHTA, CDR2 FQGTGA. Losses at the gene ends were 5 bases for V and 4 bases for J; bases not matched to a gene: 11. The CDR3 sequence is CASSRDGTDFYNEQFF. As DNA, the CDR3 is TGTGCCAGCAGCCGAGACGGGACAGACTTTTACAATGAGCAGTTCTTC.

CDR3 DNA sequence: TGTGCCAGCAGCCCCGGACAGGACAATGAAGCTTTCTTT. Translating gives CASSPGQDNEAFF. The chain uses TRBV7-3 and TRBJ1-1, with 7 bases matching TRBD1. With V trimmed by 5 bases and J by 7 bases, 7 bases remained unmatched. The germline V gene has CDR1 SGHTA and CDR2 FQGTGA. The CDR3 loop spans 13 amino acids.

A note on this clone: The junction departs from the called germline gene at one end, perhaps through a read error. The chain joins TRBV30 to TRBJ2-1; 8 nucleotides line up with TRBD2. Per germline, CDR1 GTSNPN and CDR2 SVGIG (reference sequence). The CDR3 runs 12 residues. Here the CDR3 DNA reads TGTGCCTGGGACCGCCGGCGGGGGGACCCTATCTTC. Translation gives CAWDRRRGDPIF.

DNA for the CDR3: TGTGCCAGCAGTTTGGAGGGACAGGGGACAGATACGCAGTATTTT. Translation: CASSLEGQGTDTQYF. V usage is TRBV27 and J usage is TRBJ2-3, with 10 bases that match TRBD1. The length of the CDR3 is 15 residues. The junction had 3 bases not matched to a gene; V was cut back by 3 bases and J by 3 bases. Germline loops: CDR1 MNHEY, CDR2 SMNVEV (reference sequence).

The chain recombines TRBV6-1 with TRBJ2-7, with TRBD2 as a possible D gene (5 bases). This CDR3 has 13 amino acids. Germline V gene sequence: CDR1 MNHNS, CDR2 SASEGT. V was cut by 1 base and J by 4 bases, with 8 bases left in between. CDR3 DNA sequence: TGTGCCAGCAGTGAAGGCGGGCTTTACGAGCAGTACTTC. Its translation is CASSEGGLYEQYF.

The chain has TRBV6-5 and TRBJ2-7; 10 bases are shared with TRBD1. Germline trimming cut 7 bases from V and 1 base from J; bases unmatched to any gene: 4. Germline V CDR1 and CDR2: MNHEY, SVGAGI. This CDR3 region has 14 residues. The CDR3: CASKRTGGSYEQYF. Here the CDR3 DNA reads TGTGCCAGCAAAAGGACAGGGGGATCCTACGAGCAGTACTTC.

The CDR3 sequence is CASSKDLGNSGANVLTF. The CDR3 bases are TGTGCCAGCAGTAAAGACCTGGGTAACTCTGGGGCCAACGTCCTGACTTTC. The J gene is TRBJ2-6, the V gene TRBV6-1; D gene ambiguous. Trimming removed 5 bases at V and 0 bases at J, with 14 bases between. The CDR3 has 17 amino acids. Germline values: CDR1 MNHNS, CDR2 SASEGT.

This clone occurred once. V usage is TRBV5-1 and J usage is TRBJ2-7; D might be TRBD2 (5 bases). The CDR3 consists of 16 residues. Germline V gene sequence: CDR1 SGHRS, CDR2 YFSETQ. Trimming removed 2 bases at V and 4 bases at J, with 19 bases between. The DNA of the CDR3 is TGCGCCAGCAGCTTAACAACCGGGCTGAGGGTGTACGAGCAGTACTTC. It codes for CASSLTTGLRVYEQYF.

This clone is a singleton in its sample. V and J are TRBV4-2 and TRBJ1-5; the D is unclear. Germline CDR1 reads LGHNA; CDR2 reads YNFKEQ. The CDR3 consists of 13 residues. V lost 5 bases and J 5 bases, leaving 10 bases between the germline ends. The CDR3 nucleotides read TGTGCCAGCAGCTTAGGAGAGTATCAGCCCCAGCATTTT. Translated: CASSLGEYQPQHF.

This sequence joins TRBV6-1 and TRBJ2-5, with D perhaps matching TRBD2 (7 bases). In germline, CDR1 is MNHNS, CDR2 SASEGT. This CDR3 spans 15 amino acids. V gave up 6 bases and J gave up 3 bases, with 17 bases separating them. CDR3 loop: CASRGGGGGKETQYF. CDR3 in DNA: TGTGCCAGCAGGGGAGGGGGAGGGGGAAAAGAGACCCAGTACTTC.

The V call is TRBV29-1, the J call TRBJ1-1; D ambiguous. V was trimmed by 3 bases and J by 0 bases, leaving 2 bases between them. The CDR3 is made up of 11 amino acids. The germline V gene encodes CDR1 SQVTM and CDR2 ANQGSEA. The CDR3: CSVDMNTEAFF. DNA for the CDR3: TGCAGCGTTGATATGAACACTGAAGCTTTCTTT. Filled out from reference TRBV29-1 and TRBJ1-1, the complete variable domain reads SAVISQKPSRDICQRGTSLTIQCQVDSQVTMMFWYRQQPGQSLTLIATANQGSEATYESGFVIDKFPISRPNLTFSTLTVSNMSPEDSSIYLCSVDMNTEAFFGQGTRLTVV.

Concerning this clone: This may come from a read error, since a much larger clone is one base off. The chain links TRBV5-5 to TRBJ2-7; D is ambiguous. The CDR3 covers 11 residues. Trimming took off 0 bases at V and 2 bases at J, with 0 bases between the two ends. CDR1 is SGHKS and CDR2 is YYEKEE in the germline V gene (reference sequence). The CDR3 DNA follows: TGTGCCAGCAGCTTGGCCTACGAGCAGTACTTC. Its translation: CASSLAYEQYF.

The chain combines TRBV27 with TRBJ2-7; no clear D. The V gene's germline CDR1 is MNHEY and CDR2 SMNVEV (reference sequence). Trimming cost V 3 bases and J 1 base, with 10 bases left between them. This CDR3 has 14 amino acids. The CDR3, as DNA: TGTGCCAGCAGTTTTCCCCCCACTTCCTACGAGCAGTACTTC. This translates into CASSFPPTSYEQYF.

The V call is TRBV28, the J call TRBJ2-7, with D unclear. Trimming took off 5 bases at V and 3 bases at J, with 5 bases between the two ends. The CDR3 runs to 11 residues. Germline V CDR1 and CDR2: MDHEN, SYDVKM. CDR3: CASSVRYEQYF. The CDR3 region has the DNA TGTGCCAGCAGTGTGCGCTACGAGCAGTACTTC.

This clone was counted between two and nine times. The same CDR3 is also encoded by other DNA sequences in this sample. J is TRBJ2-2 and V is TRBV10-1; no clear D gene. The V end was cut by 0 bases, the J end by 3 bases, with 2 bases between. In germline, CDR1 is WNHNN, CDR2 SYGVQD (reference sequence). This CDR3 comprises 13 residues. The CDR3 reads CASSESDTGELFF. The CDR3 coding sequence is TGCGCCAGCAGTGAGTCCGACACCGGGGAGCTGTTTTTT.

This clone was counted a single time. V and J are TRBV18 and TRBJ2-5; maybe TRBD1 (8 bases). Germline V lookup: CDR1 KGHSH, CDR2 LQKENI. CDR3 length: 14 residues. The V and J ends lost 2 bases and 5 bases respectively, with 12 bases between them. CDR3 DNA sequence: TGTGCCAGCTCACCAGACAGGGGAGGGGAGACCCAGTACTTC. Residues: CASSPDRGGETQYF.

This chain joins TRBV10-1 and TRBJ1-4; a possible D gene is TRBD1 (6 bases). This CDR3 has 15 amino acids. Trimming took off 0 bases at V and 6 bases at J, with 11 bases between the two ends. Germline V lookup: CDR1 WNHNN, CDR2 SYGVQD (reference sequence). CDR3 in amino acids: CASSESGGPYEKLFF. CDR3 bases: TGCGCCAGCAGTGAGTCAGGGGGACCGTATGAAAAACTGTTTTTT.

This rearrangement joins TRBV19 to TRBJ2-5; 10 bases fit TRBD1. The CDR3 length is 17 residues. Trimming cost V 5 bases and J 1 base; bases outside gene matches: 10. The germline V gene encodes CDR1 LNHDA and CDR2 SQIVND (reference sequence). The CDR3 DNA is TGTGCCAGTAGTCCCCCAAGGGGGACAGGGGCCCAAGAGACCCAGTACTTC. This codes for CASSPPRGTGAQETQYF.

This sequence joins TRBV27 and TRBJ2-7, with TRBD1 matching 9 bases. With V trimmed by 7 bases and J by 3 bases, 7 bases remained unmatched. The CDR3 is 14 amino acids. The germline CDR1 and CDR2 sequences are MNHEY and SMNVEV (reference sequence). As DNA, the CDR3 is TGTGCCAGCACCCGGGACAGGGATAGCTACGAGCAGTACTTC. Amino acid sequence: CASTRDRDSYEQYF.

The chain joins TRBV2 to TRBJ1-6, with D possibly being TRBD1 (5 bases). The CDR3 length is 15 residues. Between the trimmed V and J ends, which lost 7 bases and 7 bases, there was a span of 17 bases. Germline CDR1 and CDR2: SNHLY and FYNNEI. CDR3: CASKQEPGGNSPLHF. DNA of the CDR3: TGTGCCAGCAAACAAGAACCGGGGGGGAATTCACCCCTCCACTTT.

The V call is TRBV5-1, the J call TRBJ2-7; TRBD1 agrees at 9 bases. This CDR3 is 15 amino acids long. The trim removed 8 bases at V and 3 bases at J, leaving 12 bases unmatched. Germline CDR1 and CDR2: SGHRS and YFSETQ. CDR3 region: CASSDRDRVGYEQYF. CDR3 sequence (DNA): TGCGCCAGTTCTGACAGGGACAGGGTGGGCTACGAGCAGTACTTC.

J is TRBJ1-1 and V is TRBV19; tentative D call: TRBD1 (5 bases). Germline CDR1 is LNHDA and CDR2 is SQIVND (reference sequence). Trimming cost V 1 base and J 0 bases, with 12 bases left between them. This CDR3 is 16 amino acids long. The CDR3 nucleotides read TGTGCCAGTAGTATAGGGACACGAAGCATGAACACTGAAGCTTTCTTT. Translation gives CASSIGTRSMNTEAFF.